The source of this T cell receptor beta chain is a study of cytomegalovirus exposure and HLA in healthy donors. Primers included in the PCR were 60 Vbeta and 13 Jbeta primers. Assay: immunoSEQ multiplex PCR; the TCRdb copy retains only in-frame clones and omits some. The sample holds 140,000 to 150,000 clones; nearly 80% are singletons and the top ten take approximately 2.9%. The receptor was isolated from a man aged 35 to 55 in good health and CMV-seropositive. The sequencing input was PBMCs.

The CDR3 region has the DNA TGTGCCAGCAGTTTAACAGCGGGAGGCTCCTACAATGAGCAGTTCTTC. Translation: CASSLTAGGSYNEQFF. The chain combines TRBV27 with TRBJ2-1, with TRBD2 matching over 9 bases. The CDR3 runs 16 residues. The V segment lost 2 bases and the J segment 0 bases; nucleotides outside the gene matches: 2. The V gene's germline CDR1 is MNHEY and CDR2 SMNVEV (reference sequence).